Sequencing of this T cell receptor (beta chain) was carried out in a study of cytomegalovirus exposure and HLA in healthy donors (dated by TCRdb to the late 2010s). Broadly, across the study: In an earlier analysis of under 600 of the donors, 276 Gb of sequence data and 117 million unique TCR beta sequences from about 190 million T cells were reported. Rather than using new phenotypic data, the later analysis identified candidate immune exposures from TCR beta sequences and from how often those sequences occurred across donors. Of the 398 genotyped donors, about 80% fell in the genetic ancestry cluster associated with self-reported Caucasian donors. Every discovery cohort repertoire had been produced on one sequencing platform. Genome-wide SNP genotypes for about 60% of the 666 donors were used in a later genetic analysis, which treated that subset as a discovery cohort. To predict cytomegalovirus infection status, the study combined high-throughput TCR immunosequencing, statistical association of individual TCRs with disease status, and machine learning. The aim of the study was to test whether cataloging public T cell receptors could identify signatures of past pathogen exposure. The number of typed donors differed by locus: roughly 629-640 for A, B, C, DRB1 and DQB1; 500 to 550 for DQA1; some 610 for DPA1; and 400 to 480 for DPB1. Along with the roughly 670-subject first cohort, a separate validation cohort of over a hundred different subjects was used. In a later analysis, previously published TCR beta repertoires from 500 to 750 donors were re-analyzed and high-resolution HLA genotyping was added so that TCR occurrence patterns could be studied. Donor age, sex, ethnicity and CMV serostatus were compiled together with the repertoire data. An early release that covered about 640 HLA-typed donors contained approximately 300 gigabases of sequencing data and about 93 million unique TCR sequences. HLA typing included class I and class II loci at four-digit resolution. Among roughly 400 genotyped donors of the cohort, an average of about 240,000 unique TCR beta nucleotide sequences were sequenced per donor, 15% to 20% of them non-productive. In an earlier analysis of 587 of the donors, high-throughput TCR beta sequencing was used to judge whether each TCR beta V gene segment behaved as functional or pseudogenic. The study used immunosequencing to profile the T cell repertoires of under 700 subjects and linked those repertoires to cytomegalovirus serostatus. A handful of DR-DQ haplotypes were handled as single units for association and clustering because linkage in the cohort was strong.

Study-level results and caveats: Because some donors lacked HLA typing at each locus, the association tests relied only on the typed subset. The sequencing pipeline was judged likely to have produced a cluster of highly shared sequence variants as a technical artifact. Roughly uniform sequencing depth across donors was assumed in presence/absence analyses, although this assumption may not hold. While some public TCRs were present in many individuals, most TCR sequences turned up only very rarely across donors. Correlated functional status among segregating V segments might be attributable to linkage disequilibrium, but an unknown experimental factor could not be ruled out. At a false discovery rate of 0.05, a later analysis linked fewer than 20,000 TCR beta sequences to specific HLA alleles. V-gene and J-gene trimming of TCR beta chains was associated with a missense DCLRE1C variant in a later genetic analysis, and the association was replicated in an independent cohort. A total of roughly 160 TCR beta chains were listed by the study as associated with cytomegalovirus. For the cohort, immune exposure information was limited to CMV serostatus. The 87-base-pair reads could not distinguish some IMGT-functional V segments, including TRBV6-2 and TRBV6-3, so those segments were excluded. Cytomegalovirus status was reported to be diagnosed by the classifier with high specificity and sensitivity in both the original and validation cohorts. Approximately 18 rarely observed V segments, including chromosome 9 orphons, were excluded from the earlier analysis of about 600 of the donors because counts were too low. Compared with the 666-donor mean, donors in an Asian-associated ancestry cluster had fewer N-insertions in productive TCRs, according to a later genetic analysis. In vitro tests confirmed that a few of the cytomegalovirus-associated TCR beta chains recognize cytomegalovirus antigens. The authors suggested that the approach could potentially be generalized to other disease states and immunological phenotypes. Assigning TCR associations to individual alleles was difficult when HLA alleles, especially DR and DQ, strongly co-occurred. In a later analysis, several top co-occurrence clusters were reported to appear linked to parvovirus B19, influenza, CMV and Epstein-Barr virus. According to a later analysis, TCR association rates differed among HLA loci, with DRB1 alleles showing the most associated TCRs and HLA-C alleles showing the fewest. This cohort had only TCR beta chains sequenced, and the lack of alpha or paired-chain data limited which features could be detected. A further reported finding was that TCR beta sequences accurately predicted the HLA-A and HLA-B alleles for most subjects in the first cohort. Broadly in line with IMGT annotations, most TCR beta V segments showed up in productive rearrangements about 87% or about 30% of the time in an earlier analysis of approximately 600 of the donors. A later analysis found that HLA-associated TCR beta chains were more clonally expanded and had lower generation probabilities than equally common non-associated chains. Most CMV-associated TCR beta chains appeared to be HLA-restricted in a later analysis, and the HLA associations seemed to be driven largely by CMV exposure.

Inclusive of the bounding cysteine and phenylalanine, the CDR3 is 16 residues long. Here the CDR3 DNA is all that survives: 48 bases in frame from base 1. V and J are trimmed by 7 bases and 1 base, and the gene matches miss 12 bases of the junction. Looking up the germline V gene yields CDR1 SGHRS and CDR2 YFSETQ. Library generation was performed with the immunoSEQ multiplex PCR assay. For the multiplex PCR, a mixture combining 60 forward primers for TCR Vbeta segments and 13 reverse primers for TCR Jbeta segments was used. Amplification of the CDR3 region of rearranged TCR beta genes was performed with a multiplex PCR assay on genomic DNA. The amplified TCR beta libraries were sequenced on the Illumina HiSeq System as 87-base-pair reads. On the study's bioinformatics: A later analysis counted about 76 million unique TCR beta chains across the 640 or so repertoires, and around 12 million of these chains were shared by at least two donors. A nearest-neighbor algorithm error-corrected the raw reads and collapsed the reads into unique sequences, merging closely related sequences to remove PCR and sequencing errors. CDR3 sequences were aligned to IMGT reference sequences to assign V, D and J gene segments. For a sequence to be retained, at least a six-nucleotide match to both a V gene segment and a J gene segment was required. Rearrangements were called productive when the CDR3 lacked stop codons and stayed in frame with V and J; all others were non-productive. CDR3 was defined according to IMGT convention as the region running from the second conserved V-encoded cysteine to the conserved J-encoded phenylalanine. The earlier analysis of about 620 of the donors excluded sequences that lacked an unambiguous match to a single V gene segment. An earlier analysis of 587 of the donors classified V segments as functional when productive rearrangements were above 56.7% and as segregating when the standard deviation between donors was above 5%. A statistical classification framework was developed to diagnose cytomegalovirus status using the catalog of TCR beta chain sequences. In a later analysis, TCR nucleotide sequences were compared against IMGT/GENE-DB human TR gene sequences so that V and J genes could be assigned. In a later analysis, CDR3 sequences and most-parsimonious VDJ recombination scenarios were assigned using the TCRdist pipeline. In a later analysis, every TCR beta chain was defined by the combination of its CDR3 amino acid sequence and its V-gene family, and reads without a unique V-gene family were dropped. In a later analysis, fewer than 650 highly shared, low-generation-probability nucleotide sequences were removed to address suspected cross-contamination and a sequencing artifact. For each public chain, a later analysis derived a clonal expansion index from normalized ranks of inferred template counts within each repertoire. Generation probabilities in a later analysis came from a VDJ recombination model fitted to out-of-frame rearrangements, and those results were checked against IGoR. Hypergeometric tests were used in a later analysis to score TCR-TCR, TCR-HLA and TCR-CMV co-occurrence, with a repertoire-size bias correction applied to the TCR pairs. In a later analysis, false discovery rates were estimated by permuting HLA or CMV assignments 20 times. In a later analysis, co-occurring TCRs were grouped with DBSCAN, and TCRdist sequence similarity was added when clustering was performed within HLA-allele-positive subsets. Repertoires with fewer than 30,000 or more than 120,000 public chains were left out of co-occurrence clustering, as were five repertoires with anomalous nucleotide sharing. Imported from immuneACCESS, the table was reduced by TCRdb to in-frame sequences with V and J called. These copies leave out some clones; in studies compared against another copy, an unresolved V gene accounts for under half, and the cause of the remainder is not known. V, J and clone size were drawn from that table, and D and trimming were deduced from the DNA. The sample has approximately 150,000 clones on record, around 70% of them singletons. The ten largest clones take up 4.5% to 5% of the sample.

With respect to this clone: The antigen it recognizes is unknown. Qualities for individual bases were not recorded, and no much larger clone is one base off.

The cohort consisted of 650 to 850 healthy bone marrow donors. At the time of sampling, all cohort members were nominally healthy, though unrecorded immune exposures were likely present. The donor was CMV seropositive and was included in the group of 270 or so seropositive cohort members. Each donor provided a peripheral blood sample, and peripheral blood mononuclear cells were used for TCR beta sequencing. Genomic DNA extraction from the blood cell samples was performed with the Qiagen DNeasy Blood Extraction Kit. The sequenced sample consisted of PBMCs. The clonotype comes from a young man in good health and CMV-seropositive. Recombination connected TRBV5-1 to TRBJ2-5; 8 bases in the middle match TRBD2. CDR3 reads: CASHPGSGILQETQYF. The nucleotide sequence reads TGCGCCAGCCATCCCGGTAGCGGGATTCTCCAAGAGACCCAGTACTTC.